The clone carrying this T cell receptor (beta chain) was observed at least ten times. Its matching antigen is unknown. This record belongs to a study of breast tumors, draining lymph nodes, adjacent tissues. Samples came from axillary lymph nodes draining the breast cancer. The CDR3 length is 15 residues. Germline values: CDR1 MNHNS, CDR2 SASEGT. The V and J ends lost 6 bases and 8 bases respectively, with 19 bases between them. TCRdb fed the multiplex PCR reads into MiXCR, producing one record per CDR3 protein. There are over 200,000 distinct CDR3 sequences in the sample; approximately 36% occur only once, and about 3.9% lies in the top ten. Study-wide results and limits: Compared with lymph nodes, tumors were less diverse; compared with nontumor tissue, more. Luminal-like breast cancer showed significantly greater tumor-nontumor repertoire similarity than basal-like breast cancer did. Most tumor T cells seemingly derive from lymph node, then expand in tumor.

The sequence was collected from a female donor with breast cancer. Some clones in this sample may be carry-over from other donors' samples. V gene TRBV6-1 combines with J gene TRBJ1-4; a possible D gene is TRBD1 (6 bases). Material for sequencing was axillary lymph node tissue. The chain's CDR3 is CASRPTGIIEEKLFF. CDR3 coding DNA: TGTGCCAGCAGACCCACAGGGATAATAGAGGAAAAACTGTTTTTT.